The 24 T cell receptor beta chains reported below all come from one sample, sequenced in a study of T cell clones after liver transplantation. Only in-frame clones appear in the TCRdb table, and some are missing; sequencing was by immunoSEQ multiplex PCR. The sample holds about 45,000 clones, 85% to 90% seen once. The sample consisted of CD4+ T cells from blood, taken 24 months after liver transplant. The receptor set was obtained from a human patient who received a liver transplant. A subset of T cells may come from the graft donor.

The chain joins TRBV19 to TRBJ2-1; D is ambiguous. The V end was cut by 3 bases, the J end by 11 bases, with 8 bases between. The CDR3 runs 11 residues. Germline values: CDR1 LNHDA, CDR2 SQIVND (reference sequence). CDR3 DNA sequence: TGTGCCAGTAGTATTGCGACAAAGCAGTTCTTC. Its protein product is CASSIATKQFF. The whole variable domain, filled in from reference TRBV19 and TRBJ2-1, reads DGGITQSPKYLFRKEGQNVTLSCEQNLNHDAMYWYRQDPGQGLRLIYYSQIVNDFQKGDIAEGYSVSREKKESFPLTVTSAQKNPTAFYLCASSIATKQFFGPGTRLTVL.

The chain links TRBV27 to TRBJ2-7; possible D gene TRBD2, 6 bases. Trimming stripped 3 bases from V and 5 bases from J, with 11 bases between. Germline assignment: CDR1 MNHEY and CDR2 SMNVEV (reference sequence). CDR3 length: 13 amino acids. CDR3: CASSFGGYDEQYF. As DNA, the CDR3 is TGTGCCAGCAGTTTCGGGGGTTACGACGAGCAGTACTTC.

J is TRBJ2-1 and V is TRBV2; 9 bases are a match to TRBD2. V dropped 8 bases and J dropped 7; count of bases not matched to a gene: 12. CDR1 SNHLY and CDR2 FYNNEI come from the germline V gene. This CDR3 is built from 15 residues. The CDR3 DNA reads TGTGCCAGCTTTCGGGAGCGGGGGGTGGGGAATGAGCAGTTCTTC. Protein: CASFRERGVGNEQFF.

This CDR3 is CASIRATQETQYF. The CDR3 region has the DNA TGTGCCAGCATAAGGGCGACCCAAGAGACCCAGTACTTC. This chain links TRBV2 with TRBJ2-5; D is uncertain. V was clipped by 7 bases and J by 1 base, with 10 bases between them. CDR3 length equals 13 residues. Germline CDR1 reads SNHLY; CDR2 reads FYNNEI.

This chain links TRBV7-3 with TRBJ2-1, with 9 bases that match TRBD1. V trimming: 4 bases; J trimming: 5 bases; junction bases outside the gene matches: 12. This CDR3 spans 17 amino acids. The germline V gene has CDR1 SGHTA and CDR2 FQGTGA. The CDR3 bases are TGTGCCAGCAGCTCAGGGACTCAGGGACAGGGTAACAATGAGCAGTTCTTC. It specifies CASSSGTQGQGNNEQFF. The full variable domain, rest sourced from reference TRBV7-3 and TRBJ2-1, is GAGVSQTPSNKVTEKGKYVELRCDPISGHTALYWYRQSLGQGPEFLIYFQGTGAADDSGLPNDRFFAVRPEGSVSTLKIQRTERGDSAVYLCASSSGTQGQGNNEQFFGPGTRLTVL.

The chain employs TRBV7-2 and TRBJ2-1; 10 nucleotides align to TRBD2. V lost 5 bases, J lost 10 bases, and 17 bases stayed unmatched. Germline V CDR1 and CDR2: SGHTA, FQGNSA. This CDR3 is 17 amino acids long. The CDR3 DNA reads TGTGCCAGCAGCACTCCCTTGGGTAGCGGGGGGCCCCGCGAGCAGTTCTTC. Encoded protein: CASSTPLGSGGPREQFF.

The CDR3 loop reads CASSSGGAPRGYTF. Written as DNA, the CDR3 is TGTGCCAGCAGTTCGGGGGGGGCCCCGCGTGGCTACACCTTC. V is TRBV28 and J is TRBJ1-2; possible D gene TRBD1, 6 bases. Trimming stripped 4 bases from V and 7 bases from J, with 16 bases between. The V gene's germline CDR1 is MDHEN and CDR2 SYDVKM. The CDR3 totals 14 residues.

This clone appeared once. This CDR3 is CASSRGQDYEQYF. The CDR3 DNA reads as TGTGCCAGCTCACGGGGACAGGACTACGAGCAGTACTTC. The chain has TRBV18 and TRBJ2-7; 8 nucleotides match TRBD1. Germline V gene lookup returns CDR1 KGHSH and CDR2 LQKENI. The CDR3 loop spans 13 amino acids. V lost 4 bases and J lost 3; bases outside the gene matches: 2.

The V and J genes are TRBV18 and TRBJ1-3; weak D call: TRBD1 (6 bases). CDR1 is KGHSH and CDR2 is LQKENI in the germline V gene. V lost 4 bases and J lost 4, with 14 bases in between. This CDR3 comprises 15 residues. This CDR3 reads CASSLSQGSGNTIYF. The CDR3 coding sequence is TGTGCCAGCTCACTCTCACAGGGATCCGGAAACACCATATATTTT.

The CDR3 coding sequence is TGTGCCAGCAGCTTGGACATATCGGTCACTGAAGCTTTCTTT. It specifies CASSLDISVTEAFF. The chain uses TRBV5-4 and TRBJ1-1; D ambiguous. Trimming removed 0 bases at V and 4 bases at J, with 10 bases between. Looked up from germline, CDR1 is SGHNT and CDR2 is YYREEE (reference sequence). The CDR3 extends over 14 amino acids. Full variable domain (rest looked up from reference TRBV5-4 and TRBJ1-1): ETGVTQSPTHLIKTRGQQVTLRCSSQSGHNTVSWYQQALGQGPQFIFQYYREEENGRGNFPPRFSGLQFPNYSSELNVNALELDDSALYLCASSLDISVTEAFFGQGTRLTVV.

V is TRBV27 and J is TRBJ1-1, with 8 bases identical to TRBD1. CDR3 length equals 15 residues. Per germline, CDR1 MNHEY and CDR2 SMNVEV (reference sequence). The ends lost 4 bases at V and 3 bases at J; junction bases unmatched: 7. CDR3 sequence: CASSWADRVYTEAFF. In nucleotides, the CDR3 is TGTGCCAGCAGTTGGGCGGACAGGGTTTACACTGAAGCTTTCTTT.

CDR3 sequence: CASSLQVMSYGYTF. Here the CDR3 DNA reads TGTGCCAGCAGCCTCCAGGTTATGTCTTATGGCTACACCTTC. The rearrangement links TRBV7-9 to TRBJ1-2; D gene ambiguous. V was trimmed by 5 bases and J by 5 bases, leaving 15 bases between them. The CDR3 loop spans 14 amino acids. From germline, CDR1 is SEHNR and CDR2 FQNEAQ (reference sequence).

The chain links TRBV6-5 to TRBJ2-1; either TRBD1 or TRBD2 may supply D (5 bases each). From germline, CDR1 is MNHEY and CDR2 SVGAGI. CDR3 length equals 14 residues. Deletions cut 2 bases from V and 5 bases from J, with 10 bases between. The CDR3 region is CASSYPGSNNEQFF. The CDR3 DNA sequence: TGTGCCAGCAGTTACCCAGGGAGTAACAATGAGCAGTTCTTC.

This chain uses TRBV7-2 with TRBJ2-2, with 9 bases that match TRBD2. CDR1 and CDR2 from the germline V gene are SGHTA and FQGNSA. This CDR3 spans 17 amino acids. V lost 5 bases, J lost 4 bases, and 11 bases stayed unmatched. In nucleotides, the CDR3 is TGTGCCAGCAGCCCCCAACCGGGACTAGCCCCCACCGGGGAGCTGTTTTTT. Translation: CASSPQPGLAPTGELFF.

This sequence joins TRBV27 and TRBJ2-7, with 13 bases that match TRBD2. The germline gives CDR1 MNHEY, CDR2 SMNVEV (reference sequence). Trimming took 3 bases from V and 6 from J; bases not matched to a gene: 17. The CDR3 is made up of 19 amino acids. The CDR3 region is CASSFSSIGLAGVVTEQYF. The CDR3 DNA reads TGTGCCAGCAGTTTCTCCTCCATCGGACTAGCGGGAGTGGTTACCGAGCAGTACTTC.

The chain is built from TRBV7-6 and TRBJ2-7, with D unresolved. This CDR3 spans 13 amino acids. CDR1 is SGHVS, CDR2 FNYEAQ, per germline. Trimming cost V 1 base and J 5 bases, with 9 bases left between them. The CDR3 is CASSLVGFDEQYF. CDR3 in DNA: TGTGCCAGCAGCTTAGTGGGGTTCGACGAGCAGTACTTC. Drawing the rest from reference TRBV7-6 and TRBJ2-7, the complete variable domain is GAGVSQSPRYKVTKRGQDVALRCDPISGHVSLYWYRQALGQGPEFLTYFNYEAQQDKSGLPNDRFSAERPEGSISTLTIQRTEQRDSAMYRCASSLVGFDEQYFGPGTRLTVT.

This rearrangement joins TRBV5-1 to TRBJ2-1, with D possibly being TRBD2 (6 bases). The CDR3 is made up of 16 amino acids. V shed 0 bases and J shed 0 bases, with 10 bases lying between them. The germline V gene has CDR1 SGHRS and CDR2 YFSETQ. CDR3 in amino acids: CASSLVAGSSYNEQFF. CDR3 DNA: TGCGCCAGCAGCTTGGTTGCGGGGAGCTCCTACAATGAGCAGTTCTTC.

This chain connects TRBV18 to TRBJ1-2, with 7 bases lining up with TRBD1. Germline CDR1 is KGHSH and CDR2 is LQKENI. Trimming took 5 bases from V and 4 from J; bases not matched to a gene: 10. The CDR3 totals 15 residues. The CDR3 DNA reads as TGTGCCAGCTCAGCTCCCGACAGGGCGCTCTATGGCTACACCTTC. It encodes CASSAPDRALYGYTF.

The rearrangement uses TRBV5-1 and TRBJ1-2; D might be TRBD1 (6 bases). Trimming took 0 bases from V and 8 from J, leaving 29 bases between them. The CDR3 runs 19 residues. The germline V gene encodes CDR1 SGHRS and CDR2 YFSETQ. The CDR3 DNA sequence: TGCGCCAGCAGCTTGGAGGGGGGCCGGAGCAGAGGGTTGGGGACCGGCTACACCTTC. Translating it yields CASSLEGGRSRGLGTGYTF.

The rearrangement links TRBV2 to TRBJ2-7; 7 positions match TRBD1. The V gene end was trimmed by 9 bases and the J gene end by 3 bases; junction bases not matched to a gene: 8. Germline assignment: CDR1 SNHLY and CDR2 FYNNEI. This CDR3 is 13 amino acids long. The CDR3 loop reads CASREGGNYEQYF. CDR3 coding DNA: TGTGCCAGTAGAGAAGGGGGCAACTACGAGCAGTACTTC.

The chain couples TRBV7-6 to TRBJ2-5; no clear D gene. The germline gives CDR1 SGHVS, CDR2 FNYEAQ. The ends were cut back, 3 bases at V and 5 bases at J, with 7 bases in the middle. The CDR3 is made up of 12 amino acids. CDR3 loop: CASSFGGETQYF. CDR3 in DNA: TGTGCCAGCAGCTTCGGTGGCGAGACCCAGTACTTC.

This clone turned up a few times. The chain couples TRBV19 to TRBJ2-3, with D hard to call. Germline CDR1 and CDR2: LNHDA and SQIVND (reference sequence). With 3 bases removed from V and 3 bases from J, the gap between germline ends came to 7 bases. The CDR3 loop spans 13 amino acids. Here the CDR3 reads CASSITGTDTQYF. The DNA of the CDR3 is TGTGCCAGTAGTATCACTGGAACAGATACGCAGTATTTT. Looking up the rest from reference TRBV19 and TRBJ2-3 gives the full variable domain: DGGITQSPKYLFRKEGQNVTLSCEQNLNHDAMYWYRQDPGQGLRLIYYSQIVNDFQKGDIAEGYSVSREKKESFPLTVTSAQKNPTAFYLCASSITGTDTQYFGPGTRLTVL.

The chain joins TRBV6-5 to TRBJ1-1; D ambiguous. The V and J ends lost 8 bases and 5 bases respectively, with 12 bases between them. This CDR3 spans 12 amino acids. The germline V gene encodes CDR1 MNHEY and CDR2 SVGAGI. CDR3 nucleotides: TGTGCCAGCGTGACGGCGGGGACTGAAGCTTTCTTT. Residues: CASVTAGTEAFF.

The chain carries TRBV28 and TRBJ2-5; D might be TRBD2 (5 bases). Germline CDR1 is MDHEN and CDR2 is SYDVKM. V was clipped by 6 bases and J by 5 bases, with 13 bases between them. The CDR3 extends over 13 amino acids. This CDR3 is CASSDLAVETQYF. In DNA form, the CDR3 reads TGTGCCAGCAGCGACCTAGCTGTCGAGACCCAGTACTTC.